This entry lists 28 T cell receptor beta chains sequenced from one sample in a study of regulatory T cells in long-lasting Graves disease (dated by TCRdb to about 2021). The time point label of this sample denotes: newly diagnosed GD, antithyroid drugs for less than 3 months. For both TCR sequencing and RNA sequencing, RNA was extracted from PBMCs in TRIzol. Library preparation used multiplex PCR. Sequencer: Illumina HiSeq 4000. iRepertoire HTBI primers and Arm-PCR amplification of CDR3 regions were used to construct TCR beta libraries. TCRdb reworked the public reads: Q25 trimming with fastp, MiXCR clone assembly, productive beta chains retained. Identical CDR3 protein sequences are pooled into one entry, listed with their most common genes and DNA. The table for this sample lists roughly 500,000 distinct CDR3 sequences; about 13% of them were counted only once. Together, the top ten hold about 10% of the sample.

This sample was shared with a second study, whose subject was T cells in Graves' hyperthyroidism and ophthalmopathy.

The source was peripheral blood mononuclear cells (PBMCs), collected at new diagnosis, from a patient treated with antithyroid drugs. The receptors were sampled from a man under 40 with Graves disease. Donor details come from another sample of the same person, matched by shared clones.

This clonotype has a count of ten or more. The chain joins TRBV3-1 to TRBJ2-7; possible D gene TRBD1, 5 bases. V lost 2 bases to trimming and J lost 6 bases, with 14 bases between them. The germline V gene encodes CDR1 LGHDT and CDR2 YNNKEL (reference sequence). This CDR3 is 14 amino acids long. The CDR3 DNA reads TGTGCCAGCAGCCAAACTTCAGGGCCTAGCGAGCAGTACTTC. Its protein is CASSQTSGPSEQYF.

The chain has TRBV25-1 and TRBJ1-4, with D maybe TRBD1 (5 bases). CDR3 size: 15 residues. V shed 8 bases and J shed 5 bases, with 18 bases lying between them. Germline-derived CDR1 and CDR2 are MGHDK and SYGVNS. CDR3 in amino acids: CASRSPGPVNEKLFF. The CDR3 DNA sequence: TGTGCCAGCCGATCGCCGGGACCCGTAAATGAAAAACTGTTTTTT.

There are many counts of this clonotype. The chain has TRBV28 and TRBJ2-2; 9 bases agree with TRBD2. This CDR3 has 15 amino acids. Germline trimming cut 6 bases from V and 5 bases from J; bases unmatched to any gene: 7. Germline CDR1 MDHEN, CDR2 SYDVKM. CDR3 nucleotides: TGTGCCAGCAGGGGAGCGGGAGGTGGGACCGGGGAGCTGTTTTTT. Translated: CASRGAGGGTGELFF.

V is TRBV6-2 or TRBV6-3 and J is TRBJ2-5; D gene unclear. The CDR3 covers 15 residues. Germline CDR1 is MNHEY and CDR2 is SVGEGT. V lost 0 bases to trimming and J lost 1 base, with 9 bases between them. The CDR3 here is CASSYSDPFQETQYF. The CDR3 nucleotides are TGTGCCAGCAGTTACTCGGACCCCTTCCAAGAGACCCAGTACTTC.

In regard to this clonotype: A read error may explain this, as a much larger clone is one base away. CDR3: CASHQDRYDEQFF. The CDR3 DNA sequence: TGTGCCTCTCATCAGGACCGCTACGATGAGCAGTTCTTC. The V gene is TRBV7-2, the J gene TRBJ2-1; D gene ambiguous. This CDR3 region has 13 residues. In germline, CDR1 is SGHTA, CDR2 FQGNSA.

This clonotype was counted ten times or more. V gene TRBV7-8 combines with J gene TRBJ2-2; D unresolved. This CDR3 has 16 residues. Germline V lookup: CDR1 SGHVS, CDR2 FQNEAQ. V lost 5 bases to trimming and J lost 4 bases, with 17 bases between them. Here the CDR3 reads CASSPQRIAGTGELFF. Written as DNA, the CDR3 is TGTGCCAGCAGCCCGCAGAGGATAGCCGGCACCGGGGAGCTGTTTTTT. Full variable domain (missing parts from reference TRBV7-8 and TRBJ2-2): GAGVSQSPRYKVAKRGQDVALRCDPISGHVSLFWYQQALGQGPEFLTYFQNEAQLDKSGLPSDRFFAERPEGSVSTLKIQRTQQEDSAVYLCASSPQRIAGTGELFFGEGSRLTVL.

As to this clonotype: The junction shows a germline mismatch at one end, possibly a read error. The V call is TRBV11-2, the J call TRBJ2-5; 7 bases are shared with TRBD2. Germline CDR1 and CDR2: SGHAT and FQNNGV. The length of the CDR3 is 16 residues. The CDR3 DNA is TGTGCCAGCACCTTAGTGGGGGACTACCACCAAGAGACCCAGTACTTC. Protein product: CASTLVGDYHQETQYF.

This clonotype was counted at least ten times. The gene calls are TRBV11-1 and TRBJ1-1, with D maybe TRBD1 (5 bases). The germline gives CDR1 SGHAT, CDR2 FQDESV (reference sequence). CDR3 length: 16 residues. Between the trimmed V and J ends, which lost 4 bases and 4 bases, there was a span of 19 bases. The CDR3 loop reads CASSSPVGGLGTEAFF. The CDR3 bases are TGTGCCAGCAGCTCCCCGGTCGGGGGTTTGGGCACTGAAGCTTTCTTT.

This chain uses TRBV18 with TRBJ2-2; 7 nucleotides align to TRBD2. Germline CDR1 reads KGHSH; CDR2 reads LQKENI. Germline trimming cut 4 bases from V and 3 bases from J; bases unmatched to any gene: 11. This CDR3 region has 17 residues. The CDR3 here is CASSQTTSGVYTGELFF. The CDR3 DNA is TGTGCCAGCTCACAAACGACGAGCGGGGTTTACACCGGGGAGCTGTTTTTT.

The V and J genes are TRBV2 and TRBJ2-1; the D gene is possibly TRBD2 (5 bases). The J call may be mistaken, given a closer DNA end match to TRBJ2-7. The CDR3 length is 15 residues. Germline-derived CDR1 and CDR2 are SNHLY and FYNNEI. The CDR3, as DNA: TGTGCCAGCATTAAAGAGGGCCAGACGGTCCACGAGCAGTACTTC. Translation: CASIKEGQTVHEQYF.

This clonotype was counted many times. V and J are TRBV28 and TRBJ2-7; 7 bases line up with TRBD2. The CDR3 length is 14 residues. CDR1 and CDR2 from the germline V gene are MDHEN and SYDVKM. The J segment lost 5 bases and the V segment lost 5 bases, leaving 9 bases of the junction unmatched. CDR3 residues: CASSRTRPVNEQYF. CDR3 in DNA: TGTGCCAGCAGTCGGACTAGGCCCGTCAACGAGCAGTACTTC.

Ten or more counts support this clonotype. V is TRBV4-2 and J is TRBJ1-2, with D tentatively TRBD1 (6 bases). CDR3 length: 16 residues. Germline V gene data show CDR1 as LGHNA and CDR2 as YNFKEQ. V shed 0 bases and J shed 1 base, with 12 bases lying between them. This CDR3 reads CASSQDRTDNNYGYTF. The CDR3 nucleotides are TGTGCCAGCAGCCAAGACAGGACAGATAATAACTATGGCTACACCTTC.

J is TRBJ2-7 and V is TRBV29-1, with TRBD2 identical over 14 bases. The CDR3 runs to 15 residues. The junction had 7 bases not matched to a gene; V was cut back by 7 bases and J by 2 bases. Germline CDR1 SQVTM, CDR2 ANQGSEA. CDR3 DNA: TGCAGCGCACTGACGACTAGCGGGAGGGCCTACGAGCAGTACTTC. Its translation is CSALTTSGRAYEQYF.

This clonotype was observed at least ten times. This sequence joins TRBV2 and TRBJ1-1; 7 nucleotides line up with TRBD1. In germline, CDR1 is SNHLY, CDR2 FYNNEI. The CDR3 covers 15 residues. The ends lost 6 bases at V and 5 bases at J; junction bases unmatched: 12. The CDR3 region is CASRPGQVDFTEAFF. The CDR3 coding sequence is TGTGCCAGCAGGCCCGGACAGGTCGATTTTACTGAAGCTTTCTTT.

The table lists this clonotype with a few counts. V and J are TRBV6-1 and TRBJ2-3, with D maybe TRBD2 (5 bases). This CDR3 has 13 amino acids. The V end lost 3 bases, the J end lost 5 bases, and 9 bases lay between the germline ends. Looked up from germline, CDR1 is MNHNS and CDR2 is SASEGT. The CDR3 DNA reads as TGTGCCAGCAGTGATAGCGCTGGAGATACGCAGTATTTT. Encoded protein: CASSDSAGDTQYF.

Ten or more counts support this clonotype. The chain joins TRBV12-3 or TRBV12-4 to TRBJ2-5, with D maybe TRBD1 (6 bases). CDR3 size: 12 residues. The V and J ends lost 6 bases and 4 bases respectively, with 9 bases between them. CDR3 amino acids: CASRTGLETQYF. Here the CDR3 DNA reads TGTGCCAGCAGAACAGGGTTAGAGACCCAGTACTTC.

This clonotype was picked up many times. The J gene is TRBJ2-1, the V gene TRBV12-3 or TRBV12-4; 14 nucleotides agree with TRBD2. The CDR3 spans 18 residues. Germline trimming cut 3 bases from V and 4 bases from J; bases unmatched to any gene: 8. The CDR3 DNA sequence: TGTGCCAGCAGTTTTGGGACTAGCGGGAGTGGGGTTTACAATGAGCAGTTCTTC. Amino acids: CASSFGTSGSGVYNEQFF.

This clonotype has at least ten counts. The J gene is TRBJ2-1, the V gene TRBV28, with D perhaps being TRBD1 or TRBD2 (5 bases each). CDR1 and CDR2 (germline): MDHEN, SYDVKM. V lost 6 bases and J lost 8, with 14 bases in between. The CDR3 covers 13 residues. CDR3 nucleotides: TGTGCCAGCAGACCCGGGACCCTCGATGAGCAGTTCTTC. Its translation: CASRPGTLDEQFF.

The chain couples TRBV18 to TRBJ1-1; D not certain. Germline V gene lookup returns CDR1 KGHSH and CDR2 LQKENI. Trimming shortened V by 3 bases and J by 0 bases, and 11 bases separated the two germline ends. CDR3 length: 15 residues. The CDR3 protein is CASSPSTEMNTEAFF. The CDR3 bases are TGTGCCAGCTCACCTTCGACGGAGATGAACACTGAAGCTTTCTTT. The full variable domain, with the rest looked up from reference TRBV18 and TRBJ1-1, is NAGVMQNPRHLVRRRGQEARLRCSPMKGHSHVYWYRQLPEEGLKFMVYLQKENIIDESGMPKERFSAEFPKEGPSILRIQQVVRGDSAAYFCASSPSTEMNTEAFFGQGTRLTVV.

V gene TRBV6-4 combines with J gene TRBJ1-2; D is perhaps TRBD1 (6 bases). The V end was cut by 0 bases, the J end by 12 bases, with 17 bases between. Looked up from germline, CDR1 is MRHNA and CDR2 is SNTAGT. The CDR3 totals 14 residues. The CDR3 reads CASSDSYGGRSHTF. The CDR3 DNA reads TGTGCCAGCAGTGACTCCTACGGGGGCAGGTCTCACACCTTC.

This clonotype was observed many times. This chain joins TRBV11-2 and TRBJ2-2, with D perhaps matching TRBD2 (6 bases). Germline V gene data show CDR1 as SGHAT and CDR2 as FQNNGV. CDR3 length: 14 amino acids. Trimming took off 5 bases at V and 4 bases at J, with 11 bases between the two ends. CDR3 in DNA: TGTGCCAGCAGCCCGGGACTTTTCACCGGGGAGCTGTTTTTT. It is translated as CASSPGLFTGELFF.

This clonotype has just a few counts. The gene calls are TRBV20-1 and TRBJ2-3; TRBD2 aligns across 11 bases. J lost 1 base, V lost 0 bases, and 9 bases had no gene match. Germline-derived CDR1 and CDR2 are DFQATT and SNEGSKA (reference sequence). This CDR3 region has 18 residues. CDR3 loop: CSARDDSGRAIGTDTQYF. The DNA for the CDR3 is TGCAGTGCTAGAGATGATAGCGGGAGGGCCATAGGCACAGATACGCAGTATTTT.

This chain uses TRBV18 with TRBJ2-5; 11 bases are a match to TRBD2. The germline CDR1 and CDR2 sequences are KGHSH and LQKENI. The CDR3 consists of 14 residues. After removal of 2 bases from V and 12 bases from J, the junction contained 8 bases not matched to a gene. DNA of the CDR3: TGTGCCAGCTCACCATATGATACTAGCGGGAGAGAGTACTTC. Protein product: CASSPYDTSGREYF.

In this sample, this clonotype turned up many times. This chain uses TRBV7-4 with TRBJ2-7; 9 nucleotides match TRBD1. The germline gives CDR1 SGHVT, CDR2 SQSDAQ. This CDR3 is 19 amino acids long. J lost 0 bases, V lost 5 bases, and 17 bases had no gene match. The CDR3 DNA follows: TGTGCCAGCAGCGACCGCGGGGACAGGGTGGGACCCCTCTCCTACGAGCAGTACTTC. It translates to CASSDRGDRVGPLSYEQYF.

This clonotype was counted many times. CDR3 in amino acids: CASSPRRGTEQFF. DNA of the CDR3: TGTGCCAGCAGCCCGCGTCGGGGAACGGAGCAGTTCTTC. The V gene is TRBV11-2, the J gene TRBJ2-1; D is perhaps TRBD2 (5 bases). The CDR3 runs 13 residues. V was trimmed by 5 bases and J by 10 bases, leaving 15 bases between them. Germline V CDR1 and CDR2: SGHAT, FQNNGV. Drawing the rest from reference TRBV11-2 and TRBJ2-1, the complete variable domain is EAGVAQSPRYKIIEKRQSVAFWCNPISGHATLYWYQQILGQGPKLLIQFQNNGVVDDSQLPKDRFSAERLKGVDSTLKIQPAKLEDSAVYLCASSPRRGTEQFFGPGTRLTVL.

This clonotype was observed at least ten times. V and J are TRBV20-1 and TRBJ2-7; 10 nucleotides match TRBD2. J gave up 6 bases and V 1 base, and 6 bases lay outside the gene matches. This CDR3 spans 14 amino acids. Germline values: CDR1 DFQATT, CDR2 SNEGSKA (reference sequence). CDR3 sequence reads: CSARVASGSGEQYF. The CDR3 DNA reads TGCAGTGCTAGAGTGGCTAGCGGGAGTGGCGAGCAGTACTTC.

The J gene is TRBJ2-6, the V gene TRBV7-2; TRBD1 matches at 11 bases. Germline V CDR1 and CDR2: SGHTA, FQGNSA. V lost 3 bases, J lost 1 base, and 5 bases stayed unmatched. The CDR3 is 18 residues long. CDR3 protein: CASSLRTGGLSGANVLTF. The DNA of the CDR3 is TGTGCCAGCAGCTTGCGGACAGGGGGCCTTTCTGGGGCCAACGTCCTGACTTTC.

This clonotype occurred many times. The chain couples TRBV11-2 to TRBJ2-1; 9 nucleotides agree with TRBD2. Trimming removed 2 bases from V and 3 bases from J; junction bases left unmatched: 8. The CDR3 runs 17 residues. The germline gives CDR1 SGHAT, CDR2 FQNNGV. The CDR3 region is CASSLSGVAGDYNEQFF. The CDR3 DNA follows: TGTGCCAGCAGCTTATCCGGGGTAGCGGGAGACTACAATGAGCAGTTCTTC.